These 22 T cell receptor beta chains were all obtained from the same sample, sequenced in a study of STAT5B mutations in CD4+ large granular lymphocyte leukemia. The method was immunoSEQ multiplex PCR; TCRdb's version includes in-frame clones alone and lacks a portion of them. The repertoire consists of about 30,000 clones, with roughly 84% occurring once and the leading ten covering 2.1%. Material for sequencing was CD4+ T cells from blood buffy coats. The receptors derive from a human donor in good health.

The chain joins TRBV30 to TRBJ1-3; D unclear. V was cut by 8 bases and J by 2 bases, with 10 bases left in between. This CDR3 has 12 amino acids. The germline gives CDR1 GTSNPN, CDR2 SVGIG (reference sequence). CDR3 sequence (DNA): TGTGCCCAGCTTAGGCCTGGAAACACCATATATTTT. Translated: CAQLRPGNTIYF.

The rearrangement joins TRBV11-3 to TRBJ2-7; TRBD2 matches 7 bases. Trimming at V came to 5 bases and at J to 5 bases, leaving 6 bases not matched to a gene. The CDR3 covers 13 residues. Germline V lookup: CDR1 SGHNT, CDR2 YENEEA. For the CDR3, the DNA is TGTGCCAGCAGCGCGGTGCGGGGGAACGAGCAGTACTTC. As protein: CASSAVRGNEQYF. Full variable domain (missing parts from reference TRBV11-3 and TRBJ2-7): EAGVVQSPRYKIIEKKQPVAFWCNPISGHNTLYWYLQNLGQGPELLIRYENEEAVDDSQLPKDRFSAERLKGVDSTLKIQPAELGDSAVYLCASSAVRGNEQYFGPGTRLTVT.

The chain joins TRBV7-2 to TRBJ2-1; D might be TRBD2 (6 bases). CDR3 length: 15 residues. V was shortened by 5 bases and J by 5 bases, with 16 bases between the two germline ends. Looked up from germline, CDR1 is SGHTA and CDR2 is FQGNSA. The CDR3 nucleotides read TGTGCCAGCAGCCTTCGGAGGGACCGTAACAATGAGCAGTTCTTC. Translated: CASSLRRDRNNEQFF. Full variable domain (missing parts from reference TRBV7-2 and TRBJ2-1): GAGVSQSPSNKVTEKGKDVELRCDPISGHTALYWYRQSLGQGLEFLIYFQGNSAPDKSGLPSDRFSAERTGGSVSTLTIQRTQQEDSAVYLCASSLRRDRNNEQFFGPGTRLTVL.

The CDR3 nucleotides read TGTGCCAGCAGCTCGGGAGGAGGGGAAAAACTGTTTTTT. Protein product: CASSSGGGEKLFF. The J gene is TRBJ1-4, the V gene TRBV7-8, with D unclear. Between the trimmed V and J ends, which lost 4 bases and 8 bases, there was a span of 11 bases. This CDR3 comprises 13 residues. From germline, CDR1 is SGHVS and CDR2 FQNEAQ.

This clone was recorded only once. The chain employs TRBV29-1 and TRBJ1-5, with 9 bases matching TRBD1. Germline loops: CDR1 SQVTM, CDR2 ANQGSEA. The CDR3 sequence is 13 residues long. The V gene end was trimmed by 6 bases and the J gene end by 5 bases; junction bases not matched to a gene: 5. CDR3 protein: CSVGQGGDQPQHF. The CDR3 bases are TGCAGCGTGGGACAGGGAGGAGATCAGCCCCAGCATTTT.

This rearrangement joins TRBV27 to TRBJ2-2; the D gene is possibly TRBD2 (6 bases). CDR1 MNHEY and CDR2 SMNVEV come from the germline V gene (reference sequence). The CDR3 sequence is 13 residues long. Trimming removed 2 bases from V and 7 bases from J, with 8 bases in between. The CDR3 DNA follows: TGTGCCAGCAGTTTAGTGCGGGACGGGGAGCTGTTTTTT. As protein: CASSLVRDGELFF.

The chain is built from TRBV19 and TRBJ2-3; no clear D. The V and J ends lost 5 bases and 4 bases respectively, with 10 bases between them. The germline V gene has CDR1 LNHDA and CDR2 SQIVND (reference sequence). CDR3 size: 13 residues. The CDR3 reads CASSPLIADTQYF. The CDR3 DNA reads as TGTGCCAGTAGTCCTCTGATAGCAGATACGCAGTATTTT.

This clone was seen just once. The chain has TRBV7-9 and TRBJ2-1; D is uncertain. The CDR3 covers 12 residues. CDR1 is SEHNR and CDR2 is FQNEAQ in the germline V gene (reference sequence). Between the trimmed V and J ends, which lost 5 bases and 8 bases, there was a span of 10 bases. The CDR3 DNA reads TGTGCCAGCAGCCCCCGGGTGTATGAGCAGTTCTTC. Protein sequence: CASSPRVYEQFF.

This chain joins TRBV5-8 and TRBJ2-2; the D gene is possibly TRBD1 (5 bases). The V end was cut by 9 bases, the J end by 2 bases, with 26 bases between. This CDR3 has 18 residues. Germline loops: CDR1 SGHTS, CDR2 YDEGEE. DNA for the CDR3: TGTGCCACCAAACGCGGCAGGGAAAATCTTCTTAACACCGGGGAGCTGTTTTTT. Translation gives CATKRGRENLLNTGELFF.

The J gene is TRBJ2-7, the V gene TRBV15, with D unclear. Trimming pared 2 bases from V and 0 bases from J, leaving 5 bases between. The V gene's germline CDR1 is LNHNV and CDR2 YYDKDF (reference sequence). CDR3 length: 13 residues. The CDR3 spells CATSRLLSYEQYF. CDR3 in DNA: TGTGCCACCAGCAGACTCCTCTCCTACGAGCAGTACTTC.

The rearrangement uses TRBV14 and TRBJ1-6, with D uncertain. V was pared by 0 bases and J by 9 bases, with 9 bases between. Germline V CDR1 and CDR2: SGHDN, FVKESK. The CDR3 spans 14 residues. Written as DNA, the CDR3 is TGTGCCAGCAGCCAAGAAGGTATCCGTTCACCCCTCCACTTT. This encodes CASSQEGIRSPLHF.

This chain connects TRBV19 to TRBJ2-3; the D gene is possibly TRBD2 (6 bases). From germline, CDR1 is LNHDA and CDR2 SQIVND (reference sequence). This CDR3 region has 13 residues. Trimming shortened V by 5 bases and J by 1 base, and 7 bases separated the two germline ends. This CDR3 is CASSWRGTDTQYF. The CDR3 DNA reads TGTGCCAGTAGTTGGAGGGGCACAGATACGCAGTATTTT.

This clone was counted between two and nine times. V usage is TRBV19 and J usage is TRBJ1-5; 11 nucleotides align to TRBD1. The CDR3 covers 16 residues. Trimming at V came to 7 bases and at J to 0 bases, leaving 5 bases not matched to a gene. Germline V lookup: CDR1 LNHDA, CDR2 SQIVND (reference sequence). The chain's CDR3 is CASKGQGEGSNQPQHF. The CDR3, as DNA: TGTGCCAGTAAGGGACAGGGGGAAGGTAGCAATCAGCCCCAGCATTTT.

The chain couples TRBV6-5 to TRBJ1-5; maybe TRBD1 (6 bases). V gave up 2 bases and J gave up 5 bases, with 10 bases separating them. Germline V gives CDR1 MNHEY, CDR2 SVGAGI. The CDR3 is made up of 14 amino acids. The DNA for the CDR3 is TGTGCCAGCAGTTACGGAAGGGGGGATCAGCCCCAGCATTTT. As protein: CASSYGRGDQPQHF.

This clone was counted only a few times. The genes are TRBV11-3 and TRBJ2-3; D is unresolved. The germline V gene encodes CDR1 SGHNT and CDR2 YENEEA. The CDR3 spans 16 residues. The V end lost 5 bases, the J end lost 6 bases, and 21 bases lay between the germline ends. The CDR3 DNA reads as TGTGCCAGCAGCCCGACTCGGATGGGCGGCTGGGATACGCAGTATTTT. As protein: CASSPTRMGGWDTQYF.

The rearrangement joins TRBV9 to TRBJ2-4; TRBD2 matches 14 bases. Germline V gives CDR1 SGDLS, CDR2 YYNGEE. V lost 4 bases, J lost 3 bases, and 18 bases stayed unmatched. The CDR3 spans 21 residues. The CDR3 sequence is CASSPPLGGLAGGGVKNIQYF. The CDR3 DNA reads as TGTGCCAGCAGCCCCCCCCTTGGAGGACTAGCGGGAGGAGGGGTCAAAAACATTCAGTACTTC.

This clone was seen a single time. The rearrangement joins TRBV6-6 to TRBJ1-1; maybe TRBD1 (6 bases). V gave up 2 bases and J gave up 2 bases, with 15 bases separating them. Germline V gene sequence: CDR1 MNHNY, CDR2 SVGAGI (reference sequence). The CDR3 runs 16 residues. The CDR3 protein is CASSYNGGGKNTEAFF. In DNA, the CDR3 is TGTGCCAGCAGTTACAACGGGGGGGGCAAAAACACTGAAGCTTTCTTT.

The chain has TRBV6-1 and TRBJ2-5; D is possibly TRBD1 or TRBD2 (5 bases each). Germline V gene data show CDR1 as MNHNS and CDR2 as SASEGT. The V end was cut by 4 bases, the J end by 0 bases, with 15 bases between. The CDR3 runs 16 residues. The CDR3 nucleotides are TGTGCCAGCAGTGCCGAACCGGGACGGTACCAAGAGACCCAGTACTTC. This codes for CASSAEPGRYQETQYF.

The chain employs TRBV15 and TRBJ2-7; D is possibly TRBD2 (5 bases). V lost 1 base and J lost 4, with 17 bases in between. CDR1 is LNHNV, CDR2 YYDKDF, per germline (reference sequence). This CDR3 comprises 16 residues. Here the CDR3 reads CATSRGGRNTGYEQYF. The CDR3 region has the DNA TGTGCCACCAGCAGAGGGGGAAGGAACACGGGGTACGAGCAGTACTTC.

The rearrangement links TRBV7-2 to TRBJ1-4; 9 nucleotides align to TRBD1. V trimming: 5 bases; J trimming: 7 bases; junction bases outside the gene matches: 5. CDR1 and CDR2 from the germline V gene are SGHTA and FQGNSA. The CDR3 has 14 residues. DNA for the CDR3: TGTGCCAGCAGCCCGGGACAGGGACGTGAAAAACTGTTTTTT. This gives the protein CASSPGQGREKLFF.

The chain combines TRBV5-6 with TRBJ1-1; D call uncertain. V was cut by 3 bases and J by 2 bases, with 14 bases left in between. The germline CDR1 and CDR2 sequences are SGHDT and YYEEEE. CDR3 length: 15 amino acids. The CDR3 bases are TGTGCCAGCAGCTATACGCAGCTAAGTAACACTGAAGCTTTCTTT. The encoded protein is CASSYTQLSNTEAFF. The full variable domain, completed using reference TRBV5-6 and TRBJ1-1, is DAGVTQSPTHLIKTRGQQVTLRCSPKSGHDTVSWYQQALGQGPQFIFQYYEEEERQRGNFPDRFSGHQFPNYSSELNVNALLLGDSALYLCASSYTQLSNTEAFFGQGTRLTVV.

The rearrangement links TRBV5-4 to TRBJ2-3, with D possibly TRBD1 on 6 matching bases. This CDR3 is built from 15 residues. CDR1 and CDR2 from the germline V gene are SGHNT and YYREEE (reference sequence). Trimming removed 3 bases from V and 3 bases from J, with 14 bases in between. Here the CDR3 reads CASSSTGLMTDTQYF. The CDR3 nucleotides read TGTGCCAGCAGCTCAACAGGGCTAATGACAGATACGCAGTATTTT.